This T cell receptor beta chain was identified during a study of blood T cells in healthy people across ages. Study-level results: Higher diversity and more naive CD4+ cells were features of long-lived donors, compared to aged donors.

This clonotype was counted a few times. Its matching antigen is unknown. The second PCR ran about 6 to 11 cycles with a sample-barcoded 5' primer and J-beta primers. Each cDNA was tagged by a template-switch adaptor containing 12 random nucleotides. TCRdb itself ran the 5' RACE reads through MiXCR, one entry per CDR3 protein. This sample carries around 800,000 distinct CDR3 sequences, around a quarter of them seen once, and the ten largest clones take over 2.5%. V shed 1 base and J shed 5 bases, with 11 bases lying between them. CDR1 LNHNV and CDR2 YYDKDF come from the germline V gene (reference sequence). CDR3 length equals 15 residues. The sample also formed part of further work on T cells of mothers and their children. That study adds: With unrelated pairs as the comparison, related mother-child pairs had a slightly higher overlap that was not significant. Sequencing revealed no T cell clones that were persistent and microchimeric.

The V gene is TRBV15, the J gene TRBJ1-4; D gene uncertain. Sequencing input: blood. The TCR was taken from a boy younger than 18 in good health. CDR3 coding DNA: TGTGCCACCAGCAGAGGCGAGGGAAAGAATGAAAAACTGTTTTTT. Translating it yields CATSRGEGKNEKLFF.